The rows below give T cell receptor beta chains drawn from one sample of a study of cytotoxic CD8 clonotypes in ibrutinib-treated CLL. Sequenced by immunoSEQ multiplex PCR; TCRdb stores in-frame clones only, minus some. The sample carries fewer than 400,000 clones, under 70% recorded once. Sample: PBMCs, taken after 36 months of ibrutinib treatment. The receptors shown here come from a human donor with chronic lymphocytic leukemia. The CDR3 runs from the conserved cysteine through the conserved F or W. A D gene is named only where the DNA matches it firmly. Clone size is given for some rows only: seen once, a few or many times, or a class if the clone is expanded.

clone_size	v_call	d_call	j_call	cdr3_length	cdr3_aa	cdr3_nt
NA	TRBV5-4	NA	TRBJ1-2	16	CASSLKRISTADGYTF	TGTGCCAGCAGCCTAAAAAGGATCTCCACAGCGGATGGCTACACCTTC
NA	TRBV19	TRBD1	TRBJ2-3	16	CASSIGGTAPSNTQYF	TGTGCCAGTAGTATTGGTGGGACAGCCCCGTCCAATACGCAGTATTTT
NA	TRBV11-2	NA	TRBJ1-2	13	CASSLRQPYGYTF	TGTGCCAGCAGCCTCAGACAGCCTTATGGCTACACCTTC
NA	TRBV4-1	NA	TRBJ2-3	16	CASSQAGTKSTDTQYF	TGCGCCAGCAGCCAAGCCGGGACCAAAAGCACAGATACGCAGTATTTT
NA	TRBV28	TRBD2	TRBJ2-7	13	CASSYSGSYEQYF	TGTGCCAGCAGTTATAGCGGGAGTTACGAGCAGTACTTC
few	TRBV27	NA	TRBJ2-1	13	CASSISLNNEQFF	TGTGCCAGCAGCATTAGTCTTAACAATGAGCAGTTCTTC
NA	TRBV5-4	TRBD1	TRBJ2-7	15	CASSLGGDRGYEQYF	TGTGCCAGCAGCTTGGGGGGGGACAGGGGCTACGAGCAGTACTTC
NA	TRBV5-1	TRBD1	TRBJ1-3	16	CASSPRQGASGNTIYF	TGCGCCAGCAGCCCACGTCAGGGGGCCTCTGGAAACACCATATATTTT
few	TRBV5-6	NA	TRBJ1-1	14	CASSLGSTGTEAFF	TGTGCCAGCAGCTTGGGATCTACAGGGACTGAAGCTTTCTTT
NA	TRBV19	NA	TRBJ1-5	14	CASSIDGGNQPQHF	TGTGCCAGTAGTATAGACGGTGGCAATCAGCCCCAGCATTTT
few	TRBV7-3	NA	TRBJ2-7	13	CASSFGGLYEQYF	TGTGCCAGCAGCTTTGGGGGGCTGTACGAGCAGTACTTC
once	TRBV11-1	NA	TRBJ1-1	14	CASSWGGMNTEAFF	TGTGCCAGCAGCTGGGGAGGGATGAACACTGAAGCTTTCTTT
NA	TRBV6-5	TRBD2	TRBJ2-7	14	CASSGLAGVGEQYF	TGTGCCAGCAGTGGACTAGCGGGAGTGGGAGAGCAGTACTTC
NA	TRBV4-1	NA	TRBJ2-7	17	CASSQFPGTSNPNEQYF	TGCGCCAGCAGCCAATTCCCCGGGACTTCAAATCCCAACGAGCAGTACTTC
NA	TRBV5-1	TRBD1	TRBJ2-7	14	CASSLEDRGYEQYF	TGCGCCAGCAGCTTGGAGGACAGGGGCTACGAGCAGTACTTC
NA	TRBV6-1	NA	TRBJ2-7	14	CASSERWGDYEQYF	TGTGCCAGCAGTGAAAGGTGGGGGGACTACGAGCAGTACTTC
NA	TRBV7-8	NA	TRBJ2-7	11	CASSFSYEQYF	TGTGCCAGCAGCTTCTCCTACGAGCAGTACTTC
many	TRBV7-9	NA	TRBJ2-2	15	CASAAGAVNTGELFF	TGTGCCAGCGCGGCAGGGGCCGTGAACACCGGGGAGCTGTTTTTT
NA	TRBV5-1	NA	TRBJ2-7	11	CASRSGYEQYF	TGCGCCAGCAGGTCAGGTTACGAGCAGTACTTC
NA	TRBV6-5	NA	TRBJ2-3	14	CASRQGKGSDTQYF	TGTGCCAGCAGGCAAGGAAAAGGGTCAGATACGCAGTATTTT
NA	TRBV7-2	NA	TRBJ2-7	14	CASSLDGITYEQYF	TGTGCCAGCAGCTTAGATGGGATTACCTACGAGCAGTACTTC
NA	TRBV4-1	TRBD1	TRBJ2-5	18	CASSQERFAQGAGETQYF	TGCGCCAGCAGCCAAGAACGGTTTGCCCAGGGGGCGGGCGAGACCCAGTACTTC
NA	TRBV29-1	NA	TRBJ1-1	12	CSVARLNTEAFF	TGCAGCGTTGCACGCCTGAACACTGAAGCTTTCTTT
few	TRBV19	TRBD2	TRBJ2-7	14	CASSIRGGLPEQYF	TGTGCCAGTAGTATACGGGGGGGCCTCCCCGAGCAGTACTTC
NA	TRBV5-4	NA	TRBJ2-7	14	CASSRTRYSYEQYF	TGTGCCAGCAGCCGGACACGCTACTCCTACGAGCAGTACTTC
NA	TRBV5-4	TRBD2	TRBJ2-7	15	CASSRVLAGGYEQYF	TGTGCCAGCAGCCGCGTCCTAGCGGGAGGCTACGAGCAGTACTTC
NA	TRBV11-2	NA	TRBJ2-7	15	CASSPGVGSSYEQYF	TGTGCCAGCAGCCCCGGAGTGGGAAGCTCCTACGAGCAGTACTTC
NA	TRBV27	TRBD2	TRBJ2-1	16	CASAGPAGVSYNEQFF	TGTGCCAGCGCCGGGCCAGCGGGGGTTTCCTACAATGAGCAGTTCTTC
few	TRBV6-5	NA	TRBJ1-1	13	CASGRSRQAEAFF	TGTGCCAGCGGGAGGAGTCGACAGGCTGAAGCTTTCTTT
NA	TRBV11-2	TRBD2	TRBJ2-7	16	CASSLGLAGVFYEQYF	TGTGCCAGCAGCTTAGGCCTAGCGGGAGTTTTCTACGAGCAGTACTTC
NA	TRBV10-1	TRBD2	TRBJ2-7	13	CASDLAVSYEQYF	TGCGCCAGCGACCTAGCGGTAAGCTACGAGCAGTACTTC
NA	TRBV6-1	NA	TRBJ1-4	13	CASSRTRGEKLFF	TGTGCCAGCAGTAGGACCAGAGGGGAAAAACTGTTTTTT
once	TRBV5-6	NA	TRBJ1-2	17	CASSPRETGRFNYGYTF	TGTGCCAGCAGCCCCAGAGAGACGGGACGGTTCAACTATGGCTACACCTTC
NA	TRBV6-6	TRBD2	TRBJ2-5	15	CASSSGLAGDWAQYF	TGTGCCAGCAGTTCCGGACTAGCGGGGGACTGGGCCCAGTACTTC
NA	TRBV5-1	NA	TRBJ1-1	13	CASSLTGGTEAFF	TGCGCCAGCAGCTTGACGGGGGGCACTGAAGCTTTCTTT
NA	TRBV27	TRBD2	TRBJ2-7	16	CASSLRGSGRSGEQYF	TGTGCCAGCAGTCTCCGAGGAAGCGGGAGGTCGGGCGAGCAGTACTTC
NA	TRBV12-5	NA	TRBJ1-6	14	CASGEQGGGSPLHF	TGTGCTAGTGGAGAACAGGGAGGAGGGTCACCCCTCCACTTT
once	TRBV27	TRBD1	TRBJ2-7	16	CASSFGPGQGAYEQYF	TGTGCCAGCAGTTTCGGACCGGGACAGGGGGCCTACGAGCAGTACTTC
few	TRBV6-4	NA	TRBJ1-2	15	CASRGGAATNYGYTF	TGTGCCAGCAGAGGGGGGGCAGCAACTAACTATGGCTACACCTTC
NA	TRBV29-1	TRBD2	TRBJ2-1	14	CSVGGLWTSAEQFF	TGCAGCGTTGGGGGGTTGTGGACTAGCGCTGAGCAGTTCTTC
many	TRBV15	NA	TRBJ2-1	16	CATSRDLGGLDNEQFF	TGTGCCACCAGCAGAGATCTTGGGGGGCTGGACAATGAGCAGTTCTTC
NA	TRBV9	TRBD2	TRBJ2-3	15	CASSAGGGPPDTQYF	TGTGCCAGCAGCGCCGGGGGGGGGCCCCCAGATACGCAGTATTTT
NA	TRBV9	TRBD2	TRBJ2-1	14	CATGLAPAGDEQFF	TGTGCCACCGGACTAGCGCCCGCTGGGGATGAGCAGTTCTTC
NA	TRBV11-3	TRBD2	TRBJ2-1	17	CASSPGTSGRAWNEQFF	TGTGCCAGCAGCCCCGGGACTAGCGGGAGGGCCTGGAATGAGCAGTTCTTC
NA	TRBV10-2	TRBD2	TRBJ2-3	14	CASSGSGSTDTQYF	TGCGCCAGCAGTGGTAGCGGGAGCACAGATACGCAGTATTTT
NA	TRBV19	NA	TRBJ1-5	14	CATATGSGNQPQHF	TGTGCCACCGCAACAGGGAGTGGCAATCAGCCCCAGCATTTT
few	TRBV19	TRBD1	TRBJ2-7	13	CASSAQGAGEQYF	TGTGCCAGTAGTGCACAGGGGGCGGGTGAGCAGTACTTC